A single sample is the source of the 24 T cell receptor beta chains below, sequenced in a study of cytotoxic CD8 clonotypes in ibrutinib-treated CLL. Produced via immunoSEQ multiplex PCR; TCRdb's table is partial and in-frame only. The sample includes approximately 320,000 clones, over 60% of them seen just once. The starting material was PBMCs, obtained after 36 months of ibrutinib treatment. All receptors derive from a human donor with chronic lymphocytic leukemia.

The CDR3 DNA reads as TGTGCCAGCAGCTGGGGGCAGAAGAGCTCCTACGAGCAGTACTTC. It translates to CASSWGQKSSYEQYF. This chain connects TRBV2 to TRBJ2-7; tentative D call: TRBD1 (6 bases). The CDR3 totals 15 residues. CDR1 is SNHLY and CDR2 is FYNNEI in the germline V gene. V was clipped by 6 bases and J by 0 bases, with 15 bases between them.

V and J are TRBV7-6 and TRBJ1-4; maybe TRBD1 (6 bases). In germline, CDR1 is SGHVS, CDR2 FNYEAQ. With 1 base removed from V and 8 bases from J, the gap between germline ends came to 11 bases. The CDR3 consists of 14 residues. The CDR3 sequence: CASSLGGGQEKLFF. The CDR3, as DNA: TGTGCCAGCAGCTTAGGGGGGGGCCAGGAAAAACTGTTTTTT.

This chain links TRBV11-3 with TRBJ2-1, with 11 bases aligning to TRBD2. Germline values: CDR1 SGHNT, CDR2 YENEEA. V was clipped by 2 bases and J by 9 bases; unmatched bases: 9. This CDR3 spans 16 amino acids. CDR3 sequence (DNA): TGTGCCAGCAGCTTAATACTAGCGGGAGTTATTAGTGAGCAGTTCTTC. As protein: CASSLILAGVISEQFF.

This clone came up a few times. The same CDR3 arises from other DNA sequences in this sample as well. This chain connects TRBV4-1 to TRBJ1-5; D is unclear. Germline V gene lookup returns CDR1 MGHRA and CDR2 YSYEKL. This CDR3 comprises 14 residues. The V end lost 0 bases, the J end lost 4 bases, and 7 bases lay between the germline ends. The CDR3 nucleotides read TGCGCCAGCAGCCAAGAAAGAGGAAATCAGCCCCAGCATTTT. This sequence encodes CASSQERGNQPQHF.

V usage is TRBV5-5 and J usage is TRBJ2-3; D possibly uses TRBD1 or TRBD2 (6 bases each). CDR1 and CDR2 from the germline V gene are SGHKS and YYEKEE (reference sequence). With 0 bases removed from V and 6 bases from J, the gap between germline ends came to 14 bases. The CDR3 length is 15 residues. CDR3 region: CASSLGPGATDTQYF. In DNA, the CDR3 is TGTGCCAGCAGCTTGGGACCGGGGGCGACCGATACGCAGTATTTT.

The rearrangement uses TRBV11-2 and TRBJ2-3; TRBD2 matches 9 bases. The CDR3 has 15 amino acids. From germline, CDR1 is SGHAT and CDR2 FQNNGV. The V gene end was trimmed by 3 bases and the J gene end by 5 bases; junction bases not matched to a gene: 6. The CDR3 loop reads CASSFGGLAGDTQYF. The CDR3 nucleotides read TGTGCCAGCAGCTTCGGGGGACTAGCCGGAGATACGCAGTATTTT.

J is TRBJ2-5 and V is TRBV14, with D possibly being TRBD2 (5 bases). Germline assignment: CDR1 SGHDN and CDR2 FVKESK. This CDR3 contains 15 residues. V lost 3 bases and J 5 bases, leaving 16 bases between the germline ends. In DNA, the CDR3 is TGTGCCAGCAGCCAGGCTTCATTTCCGGGGGAGACCCAGTACTTC. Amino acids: CASSQASFPGETQYF.

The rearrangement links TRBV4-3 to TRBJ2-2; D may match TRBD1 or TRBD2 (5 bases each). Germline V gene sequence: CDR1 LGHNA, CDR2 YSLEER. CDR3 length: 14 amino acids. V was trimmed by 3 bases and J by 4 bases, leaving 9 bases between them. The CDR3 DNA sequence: TGCGCCAGCAGCCAGAGGGGATCCACCGGGGAGCTGTTTTTT. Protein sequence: CASSQRGSTGELFF.

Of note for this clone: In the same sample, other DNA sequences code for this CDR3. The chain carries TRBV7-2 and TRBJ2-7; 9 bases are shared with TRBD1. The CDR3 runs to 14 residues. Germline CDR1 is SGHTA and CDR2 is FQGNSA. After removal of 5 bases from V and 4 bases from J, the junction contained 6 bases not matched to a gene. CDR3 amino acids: CASSRDRVSYEQYF. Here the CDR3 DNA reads TGTGCCAGCAGCCGGGACAGGGTTTCGTACGAGCAGTACTTC.

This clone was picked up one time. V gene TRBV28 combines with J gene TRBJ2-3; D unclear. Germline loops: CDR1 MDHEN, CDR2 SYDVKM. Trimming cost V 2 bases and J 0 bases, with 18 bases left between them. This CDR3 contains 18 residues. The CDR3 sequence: CASSLDVTAKLSTDTQYF. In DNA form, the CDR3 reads TGTGCCAGCAGTTTAGATGTTACAGCCAAATTAAGCACAGATACGCAGTATTTT.

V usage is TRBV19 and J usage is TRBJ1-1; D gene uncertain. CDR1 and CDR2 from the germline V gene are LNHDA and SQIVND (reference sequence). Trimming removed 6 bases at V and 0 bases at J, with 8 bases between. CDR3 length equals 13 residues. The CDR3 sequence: CASSQNMNTEAFF. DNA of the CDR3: TGTGCCAGTAGCCAGAATATGAACACTGAAGCTTTCTTT.

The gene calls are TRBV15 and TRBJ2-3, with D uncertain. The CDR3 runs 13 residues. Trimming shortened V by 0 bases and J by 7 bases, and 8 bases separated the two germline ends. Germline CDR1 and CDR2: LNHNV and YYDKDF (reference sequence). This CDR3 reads CATSRDLRNTQYF. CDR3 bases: TGTGCCACCAGCAGAGACTTACGCAATACGCAGTATTTT.

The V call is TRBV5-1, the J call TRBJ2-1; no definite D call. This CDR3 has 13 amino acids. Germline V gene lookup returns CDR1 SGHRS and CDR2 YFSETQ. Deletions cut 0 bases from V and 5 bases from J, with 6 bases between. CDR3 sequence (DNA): TGCGCCAGCAGCTTGGACCAAAACAATGAGCAGTTCTTC. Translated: CASSLDQNNEQFF.

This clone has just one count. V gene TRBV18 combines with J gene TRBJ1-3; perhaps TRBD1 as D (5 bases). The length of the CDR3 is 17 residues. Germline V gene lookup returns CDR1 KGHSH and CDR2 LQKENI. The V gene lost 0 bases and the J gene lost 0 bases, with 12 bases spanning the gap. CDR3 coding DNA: TGTGCCAGCTCACCACCGCATGCAGGGTTCTCTGGAAACACCATATATTTT. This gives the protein CASSPPHAGFSGNTIYF.

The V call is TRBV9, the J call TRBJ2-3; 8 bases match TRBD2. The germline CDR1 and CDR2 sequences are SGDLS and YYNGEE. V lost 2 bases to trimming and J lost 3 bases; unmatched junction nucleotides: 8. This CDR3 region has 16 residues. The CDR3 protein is CASSVDGLASTDTQYF. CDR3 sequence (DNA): TGTGCCAGCAGCGTCGATGGACTAGCATCTACAGATACGCAGTATTTT.

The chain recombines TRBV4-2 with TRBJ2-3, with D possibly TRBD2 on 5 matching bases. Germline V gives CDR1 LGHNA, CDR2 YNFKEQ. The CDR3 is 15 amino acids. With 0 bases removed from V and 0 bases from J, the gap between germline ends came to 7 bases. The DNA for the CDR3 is TGTGCCAGCAGCCAAGATTGGACTAGCACAGATACGCAGTATTTT. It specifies CASSQDWTSTDTQYF.

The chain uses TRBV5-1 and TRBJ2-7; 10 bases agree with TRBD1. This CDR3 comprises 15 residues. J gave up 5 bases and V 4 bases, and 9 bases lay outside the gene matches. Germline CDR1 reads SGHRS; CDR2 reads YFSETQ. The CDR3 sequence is CASSVPGQGFHEQYF. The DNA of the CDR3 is TGCGCCAGCAGCGTGCCGGGACAGGGGTTCCACGAGCAGTACTTC.

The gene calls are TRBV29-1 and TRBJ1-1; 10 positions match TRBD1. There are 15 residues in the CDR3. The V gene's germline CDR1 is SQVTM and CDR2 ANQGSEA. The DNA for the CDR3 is TGCAGAGCTGGTACCGGGACAGGGGTTAACACTGAAGCTTTCTTT. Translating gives CRAGTGTGVNTEAFF.

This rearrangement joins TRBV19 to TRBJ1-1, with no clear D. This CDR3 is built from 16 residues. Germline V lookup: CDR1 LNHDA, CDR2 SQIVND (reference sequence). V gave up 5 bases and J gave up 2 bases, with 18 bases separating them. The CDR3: CASSASSGYFNTEAFF. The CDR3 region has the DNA TGTGCCAGTAGTGCCAGCAGTGGGTATTTCAACACTGAAGCTTTCTTT.

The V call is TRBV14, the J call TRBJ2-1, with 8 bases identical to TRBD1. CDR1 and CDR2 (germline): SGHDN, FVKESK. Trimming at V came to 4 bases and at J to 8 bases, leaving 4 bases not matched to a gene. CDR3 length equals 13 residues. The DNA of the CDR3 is TGTGCCAGCAGCCGGACAGGGTGGGATGAGCAGTTCTTC. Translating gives CASSRTGWDEQFF.

CDR3 DNA sequence: TGTGCCAGTAGCTACAGGGCGGACTATGGCTACACCTTC. Its translation is CASSYRADYGYTF. V is TRBV19 and J is TRBJ1-2; tentatively, D is TRBD1 (6 bases). CDR1 is LNHDA, CDR2 SQIVND, per germline (reference sequence). This CDR3 has 13 amino acids. Trimming shortened V by 6 bases and J by 3 bases, and 11 bases separated the two germline ends.

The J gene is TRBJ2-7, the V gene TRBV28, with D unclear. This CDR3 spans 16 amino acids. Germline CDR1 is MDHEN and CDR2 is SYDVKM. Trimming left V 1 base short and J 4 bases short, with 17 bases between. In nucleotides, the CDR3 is TGTGCCAGCAGTTTATTTACGACGGGCCTAAAATACGAGCAGTACTTC. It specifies CASSLFTTGLKYEQYF.

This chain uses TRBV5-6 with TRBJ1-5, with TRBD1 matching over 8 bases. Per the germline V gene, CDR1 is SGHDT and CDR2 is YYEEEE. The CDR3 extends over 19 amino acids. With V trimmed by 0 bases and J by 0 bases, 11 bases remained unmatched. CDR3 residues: CASSLAGGAGGHSNQPQHF. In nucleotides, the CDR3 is TGTGCCAGCAGCTTGGCCGGAGGGGCAGGGGGCCATAGCAATCAGCCCCAGCATTTT.

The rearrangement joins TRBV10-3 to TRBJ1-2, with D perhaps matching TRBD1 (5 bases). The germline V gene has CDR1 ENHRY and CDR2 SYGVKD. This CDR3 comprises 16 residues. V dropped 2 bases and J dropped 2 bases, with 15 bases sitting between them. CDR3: CAISELPVGANYGYTF. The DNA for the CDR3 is TGTGCCATCAGTGAGCTCCCGGTTGGGGCCAACTATGGCTACACCTTC.